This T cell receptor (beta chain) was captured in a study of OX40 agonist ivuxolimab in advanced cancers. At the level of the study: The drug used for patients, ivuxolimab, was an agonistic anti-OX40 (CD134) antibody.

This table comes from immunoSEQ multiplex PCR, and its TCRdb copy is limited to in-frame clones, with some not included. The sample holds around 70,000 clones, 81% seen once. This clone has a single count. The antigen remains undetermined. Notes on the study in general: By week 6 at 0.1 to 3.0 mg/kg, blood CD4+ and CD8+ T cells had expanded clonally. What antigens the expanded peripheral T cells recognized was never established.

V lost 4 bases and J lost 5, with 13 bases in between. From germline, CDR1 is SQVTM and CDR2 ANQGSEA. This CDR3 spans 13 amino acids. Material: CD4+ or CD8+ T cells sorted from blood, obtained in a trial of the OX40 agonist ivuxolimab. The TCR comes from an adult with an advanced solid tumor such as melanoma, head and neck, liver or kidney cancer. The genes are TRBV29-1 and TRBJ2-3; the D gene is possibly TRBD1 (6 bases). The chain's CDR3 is CSVVLSRGDTQYF. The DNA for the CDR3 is TGCAGCGTTGTGTTGAGCAGGGGAGATACGCAGTATTTT.